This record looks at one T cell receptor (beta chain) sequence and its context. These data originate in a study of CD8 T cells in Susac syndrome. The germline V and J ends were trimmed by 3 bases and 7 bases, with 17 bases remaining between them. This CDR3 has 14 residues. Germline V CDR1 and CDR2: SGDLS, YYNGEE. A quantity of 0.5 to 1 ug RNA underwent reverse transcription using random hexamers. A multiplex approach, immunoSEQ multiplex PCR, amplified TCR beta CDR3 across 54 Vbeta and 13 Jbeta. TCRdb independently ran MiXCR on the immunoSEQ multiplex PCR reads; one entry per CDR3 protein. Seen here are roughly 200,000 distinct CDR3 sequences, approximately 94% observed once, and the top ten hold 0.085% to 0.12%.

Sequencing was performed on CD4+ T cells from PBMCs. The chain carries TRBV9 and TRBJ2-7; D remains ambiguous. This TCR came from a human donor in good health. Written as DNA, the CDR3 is TGTGCCAGCAGCGAGGTAGGAATTGGTAAAGAGCAGTACTTC. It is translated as CASSEVGIGKEQYF.